This T cell receptor (beta chain) was obtained from a study of cytomegalovirus exposure and HLA in healthy donors. The wider study: HLA-typed donors were the source of roughly 80 million unique TCRs held in an early data release. Notes on the study in general: Earlier results showed most TCR beta V segments being productive about 90% or about 30% of the time.

Primers for the PCR totalled 60 Vbeta and 13 Jbeta. Some clones are missing from TCRdb's copy, which holds only in-frame ones; the method was immunoSEQ multiplex PCR. The table includes around 100,000 clones, approximately 66% detected once. On this clone: The antigen is not known.

The CDR3 totals 13 residues. Germline assignment: CDR1 MNHEY and CDR2 SMNVEV (reference sequence). The germline V and J ends were trimmed by 2 bases and 4 bases, with 8 bases remaining between them. This receptor was taken from a woman between 50 and 59 years old in good health and CMV-seronegative. The V and J genes are TRBV27 and TRBJ2-5; D is perhaps TRBD1 (6 bases). Sequences were obtained from PBMCs. DNA for the CDR3: TGTGCCAGCAGTTTAGTAGGGGGAGAGACCCAGTACTTC. Protein product: CASSLVGGETQYF.